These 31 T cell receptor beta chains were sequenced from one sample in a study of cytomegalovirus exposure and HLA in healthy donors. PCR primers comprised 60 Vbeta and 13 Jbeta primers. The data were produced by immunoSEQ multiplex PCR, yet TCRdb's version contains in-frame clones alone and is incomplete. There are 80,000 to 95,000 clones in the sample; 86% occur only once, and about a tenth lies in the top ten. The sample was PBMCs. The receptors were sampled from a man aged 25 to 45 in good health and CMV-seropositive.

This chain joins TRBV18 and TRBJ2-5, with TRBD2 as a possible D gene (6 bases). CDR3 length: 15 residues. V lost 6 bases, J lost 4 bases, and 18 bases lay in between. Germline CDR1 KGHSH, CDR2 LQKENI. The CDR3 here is CASSSGTGAVETQYF. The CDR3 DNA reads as TGTGCCAGCTCCTCGGGTACGGGAGCTGTAGAGACCCAGTACTTC.

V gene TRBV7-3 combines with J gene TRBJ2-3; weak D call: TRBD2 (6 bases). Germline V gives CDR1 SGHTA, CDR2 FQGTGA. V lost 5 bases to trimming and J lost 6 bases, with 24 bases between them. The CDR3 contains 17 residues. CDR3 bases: TGTGCCAGCAGCCGCCAAGTGGGACTCTCAGGGATGGATACGCAGTATTTT. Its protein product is CASSRQVGLSGMDTQYF.

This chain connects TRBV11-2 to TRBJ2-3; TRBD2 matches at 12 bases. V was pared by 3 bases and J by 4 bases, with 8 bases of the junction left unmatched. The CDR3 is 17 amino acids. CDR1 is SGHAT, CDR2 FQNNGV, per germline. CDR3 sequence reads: CASSLGRLAGVADTQYF. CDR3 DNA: TGTGCCAGCAGCTTGGGCCGACTAGCGGGAGTGGCAGATACGCAGTATTTT.

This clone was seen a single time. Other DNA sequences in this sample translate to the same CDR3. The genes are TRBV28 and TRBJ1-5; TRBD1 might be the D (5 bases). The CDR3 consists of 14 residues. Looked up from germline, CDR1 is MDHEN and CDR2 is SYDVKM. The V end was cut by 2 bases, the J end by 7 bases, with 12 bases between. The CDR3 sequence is CASSLGQGNQPQHF. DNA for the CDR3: TGTGCCAGCAGTTTAGGGCAGGGTAACCAGCCCCAGCATTTT.

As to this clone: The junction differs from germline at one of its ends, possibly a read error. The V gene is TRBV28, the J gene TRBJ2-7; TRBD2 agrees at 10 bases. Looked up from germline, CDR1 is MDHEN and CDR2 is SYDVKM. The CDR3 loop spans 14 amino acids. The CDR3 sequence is CASSLSPSGRIPSF. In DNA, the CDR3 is TGTGCCAGCAGTTTATCCCCTAGCGGGAGAATACCATCTTTC.

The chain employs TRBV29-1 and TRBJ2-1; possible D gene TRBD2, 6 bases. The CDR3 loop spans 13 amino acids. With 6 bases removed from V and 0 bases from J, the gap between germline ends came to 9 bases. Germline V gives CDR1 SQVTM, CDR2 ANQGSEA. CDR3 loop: CSVVADSYNEQFF. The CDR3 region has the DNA TGCAGCGTCGTAGCGGACTCCTACAATGAGCAGTTCTTC.

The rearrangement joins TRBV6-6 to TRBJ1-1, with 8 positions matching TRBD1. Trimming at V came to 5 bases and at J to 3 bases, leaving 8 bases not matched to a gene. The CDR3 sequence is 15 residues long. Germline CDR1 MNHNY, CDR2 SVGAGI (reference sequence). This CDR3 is CASSQPPGGDTEAFF. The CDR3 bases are TGTGCCAGCAGTCAACCGCCAGGGGGCGACACTGAAGCTTTCTTT.

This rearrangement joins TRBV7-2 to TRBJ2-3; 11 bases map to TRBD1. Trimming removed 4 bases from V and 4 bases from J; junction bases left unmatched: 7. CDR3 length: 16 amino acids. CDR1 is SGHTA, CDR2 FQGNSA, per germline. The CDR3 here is CASSSGQGAMADTQYF. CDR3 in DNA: TGTGCCAGCAGCTCCGGACAGGGGGCTATGGCAGATACGCAGTATTTT. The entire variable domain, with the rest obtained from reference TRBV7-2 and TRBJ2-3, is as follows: GAGVSQSPSNKVTEKGKDVELRCDPISGHTALYWYRQSLGQGLEFLIYFQGNSAPDKSGLPSDRFSAERTGGSVSTLTIQRTQQEDSAVYLCASSSGQGAMADTQYFGPGTRLTVL.

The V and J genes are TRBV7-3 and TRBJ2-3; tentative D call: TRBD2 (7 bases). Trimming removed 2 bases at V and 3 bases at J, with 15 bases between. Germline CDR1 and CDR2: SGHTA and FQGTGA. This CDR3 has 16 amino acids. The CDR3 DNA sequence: TGTGCCAGCAGCTTATTACCTCGGGGGGCAACAGATACGCAGTATTTT. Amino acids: CASSLLPRGATDTQYF.

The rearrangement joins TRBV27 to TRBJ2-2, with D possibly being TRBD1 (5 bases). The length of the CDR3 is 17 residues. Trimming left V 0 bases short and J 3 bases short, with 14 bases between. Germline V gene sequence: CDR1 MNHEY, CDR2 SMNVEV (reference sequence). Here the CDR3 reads CASSLSSQGRYTGELFF. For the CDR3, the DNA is TGTGCCAGCAGTTTATCGTCCCAGGGAAGGTACACCGGGGAGCTGTTTTTT.

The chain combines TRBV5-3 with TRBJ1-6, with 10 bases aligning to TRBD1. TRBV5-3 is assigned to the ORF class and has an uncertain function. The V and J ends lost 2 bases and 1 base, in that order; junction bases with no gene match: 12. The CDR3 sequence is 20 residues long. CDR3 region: CARSLPEGTGEISYNSPLHF. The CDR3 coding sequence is TGTGCCAGAAGCTTACCAGAGGGGACAGGGGAAATTTCCTATAATTCACCCCTCCACTTT.

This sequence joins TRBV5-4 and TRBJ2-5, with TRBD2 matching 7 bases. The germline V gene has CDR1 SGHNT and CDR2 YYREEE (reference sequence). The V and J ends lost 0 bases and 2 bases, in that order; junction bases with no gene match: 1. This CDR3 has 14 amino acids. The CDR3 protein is CASSLGLAQETQYF. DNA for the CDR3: TGTGCCAGCAGCTTGGGACTAGCACAAGAGACCCAGTACTTC.

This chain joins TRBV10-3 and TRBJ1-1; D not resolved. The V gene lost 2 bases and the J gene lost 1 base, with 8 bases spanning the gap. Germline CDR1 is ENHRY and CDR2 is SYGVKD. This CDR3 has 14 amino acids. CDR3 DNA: TGTGCCATCAGTGAGAGGTCGGGGAACACTGAAGCTTTCTTT. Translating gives CAISERSGNTEAFF.

The CDR3 spells CASSLGGLYRRGSYYEQYF. In DNA form, the CDR3 reads TGTGCCAGCAGCTTGGGGGGCCTTTATAGGAGGGGCTCCTACTACGAGCAGTACTTC. This chain links TRBV5-6 with TRBJ2-7; TRBD2 is a possible D gene (6 bases). V was pared by 0 bases and J by 3 bases, with 25 bases between. Germline CDR1 is SGHDT and CDR2 is YYEEEE. The CDR3 length is 19 residues.

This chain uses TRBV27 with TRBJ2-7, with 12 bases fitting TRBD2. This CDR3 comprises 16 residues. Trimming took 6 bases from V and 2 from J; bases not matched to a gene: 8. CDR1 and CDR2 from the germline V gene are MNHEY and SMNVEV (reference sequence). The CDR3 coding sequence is TGTGCCAGCAGAGCGTTCCGACTAGCGGGAGCCTACGAGCAGTACTTC. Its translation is CASRAFRLAGAYEQYF.

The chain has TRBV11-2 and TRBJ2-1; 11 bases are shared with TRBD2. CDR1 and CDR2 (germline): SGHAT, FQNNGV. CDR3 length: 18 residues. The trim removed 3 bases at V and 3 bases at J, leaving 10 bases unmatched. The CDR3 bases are TGTGCCAGCAGCTTTACCCGCCCGACTAGCGGGAACTACAATGAGCAGTTCTTC. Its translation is CASSFTRPTSGNYNEQFF.

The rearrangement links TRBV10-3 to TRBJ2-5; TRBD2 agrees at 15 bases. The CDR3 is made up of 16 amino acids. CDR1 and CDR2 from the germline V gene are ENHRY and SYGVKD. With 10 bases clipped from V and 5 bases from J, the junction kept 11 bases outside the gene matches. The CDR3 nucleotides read TGTGCCACCTCCCCGGGGACTAGCGGGAGGTTGGAGACCCAGTACTTC. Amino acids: CATSPGTSGRLETQYF.

The CDR3 nucleotides are TGTGCCAGCAGCTTTACGCGAGGAGATACGCAGTATTTT. Encoded protein: CASSFTRGDTQYF. The chain couples TRBV11-3 to TRBJ2-3; D remains unclear. The germline gives CDR1 SGHNT, CDR2 YENEEA. The CDR3 is 13 residues long. V was trimmed by 3 bases and J by 5 bases, leaving 9 bases between them.

The CDR3 sequence is CASMQGTGYGYTF. The CDR3 DNA follows: TGTGCCAGCATGCAGGGGACGGGCTATGGCTACACCTTC. The V call is TRBV6-5, the J call TRBJ1-2; D is possibly TRBD1 (6 bases). The CDR3 consists of 13 residues. The germline gives CDR1 MNHEY, CDR2 SVGAGI. Trimming pared 7 bases from V and 4 bases from J, leaving 13 bases between.

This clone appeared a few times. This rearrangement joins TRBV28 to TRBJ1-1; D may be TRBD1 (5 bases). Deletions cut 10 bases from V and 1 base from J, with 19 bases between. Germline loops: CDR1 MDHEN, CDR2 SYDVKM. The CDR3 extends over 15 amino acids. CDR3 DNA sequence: TGTGCCACTGCTGGGGCCCAAACCTCGAACACTGAAGCTTTCTTT. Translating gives CATAGAQTSNTEAFF. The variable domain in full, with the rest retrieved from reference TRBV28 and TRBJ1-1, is DVKVTQSSRYLVKRTGEKVFLECVQDMDHENMFWYRQDPGLGLRLIYFSYDVKMKEKGDIPEGYSVSREKKERFSLILESASTNQTSMYLCATAGAQTSNTEAFFGQGTRLTVV.

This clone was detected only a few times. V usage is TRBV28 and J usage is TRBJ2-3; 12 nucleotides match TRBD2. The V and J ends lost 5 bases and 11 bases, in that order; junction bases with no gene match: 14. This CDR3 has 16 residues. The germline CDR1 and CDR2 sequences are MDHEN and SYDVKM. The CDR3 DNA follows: TGTGCCAGCAGTCCTACGACCGGGACTAGCGGGCTGGGGCAGTATTTT. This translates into CASSPTTGTSGLGQYF.

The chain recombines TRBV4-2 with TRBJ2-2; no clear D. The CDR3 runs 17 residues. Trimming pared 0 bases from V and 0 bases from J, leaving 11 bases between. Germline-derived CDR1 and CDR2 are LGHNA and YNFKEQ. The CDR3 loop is CASSQDRDGANTGELFF. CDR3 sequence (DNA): TGTGCCAGCAGCCAAGACAGAGACGGAGCGAACACCGGGGAGCTGTTTTTT.

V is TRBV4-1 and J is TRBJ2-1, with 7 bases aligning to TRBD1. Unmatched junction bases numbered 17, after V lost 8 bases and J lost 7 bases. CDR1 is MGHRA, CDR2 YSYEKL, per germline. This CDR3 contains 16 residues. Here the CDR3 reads CASQRVGAGGRNEQFF. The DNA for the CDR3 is TGCGCCAGCCAACGGGTTGGGGCAGGGGGTCGTAATGAGCAGTTCTTC.

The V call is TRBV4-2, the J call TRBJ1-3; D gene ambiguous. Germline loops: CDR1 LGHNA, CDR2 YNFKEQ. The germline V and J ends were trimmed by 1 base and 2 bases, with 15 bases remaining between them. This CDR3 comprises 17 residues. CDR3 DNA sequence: TGTGCCAGCAGCCAAGTGGGTGAGGAAACGGCTGGAAACACCATATATTTT. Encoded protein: CASSQVGEETAGNTIYF.

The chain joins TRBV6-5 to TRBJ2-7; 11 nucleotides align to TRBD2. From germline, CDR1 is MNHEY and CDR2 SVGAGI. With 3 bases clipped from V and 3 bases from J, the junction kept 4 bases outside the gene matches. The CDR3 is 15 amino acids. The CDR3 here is CASSYGTSGNYEQYF. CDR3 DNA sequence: TGTGCCAGCAGTTATGGGACTAGCGGTAACTACGAGCAGTACTTC.

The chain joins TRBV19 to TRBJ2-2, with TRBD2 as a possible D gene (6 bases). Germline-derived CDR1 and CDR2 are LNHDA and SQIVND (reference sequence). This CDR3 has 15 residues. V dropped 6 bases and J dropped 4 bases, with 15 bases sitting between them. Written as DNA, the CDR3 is TGTGCCAGTAGGCGGGACGCCGCGGGCACCGGGGAGCTGTTTTTT. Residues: CASRRDAAGTGELFF.

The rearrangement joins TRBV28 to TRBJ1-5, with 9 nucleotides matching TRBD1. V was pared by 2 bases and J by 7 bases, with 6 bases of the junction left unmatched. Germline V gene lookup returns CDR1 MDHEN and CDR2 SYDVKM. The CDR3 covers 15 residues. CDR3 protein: CASSLATGGGQPQHF. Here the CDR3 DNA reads TGTGCCAGCAGTTTAGCCACAGGGGGCGGACAGCCCCAGCATTTT.

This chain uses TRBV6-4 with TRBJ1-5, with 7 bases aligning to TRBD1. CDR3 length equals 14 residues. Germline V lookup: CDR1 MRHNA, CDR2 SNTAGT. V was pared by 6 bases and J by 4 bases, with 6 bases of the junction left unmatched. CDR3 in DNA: TGTGCCAGCAGCAACGGGACAGCTAATCAGCCCCAGCATTTT. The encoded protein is CASSNGTANQPQHF.

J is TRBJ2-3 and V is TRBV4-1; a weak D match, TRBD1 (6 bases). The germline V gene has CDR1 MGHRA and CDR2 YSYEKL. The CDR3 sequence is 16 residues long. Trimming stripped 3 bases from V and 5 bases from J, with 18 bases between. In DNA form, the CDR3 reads TGCGCCAGCAGCCAGCTCCCGTTGGGGGCTGGAGATACGCAGTATTTT. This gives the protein CASSQLPLGAGDTQYF.

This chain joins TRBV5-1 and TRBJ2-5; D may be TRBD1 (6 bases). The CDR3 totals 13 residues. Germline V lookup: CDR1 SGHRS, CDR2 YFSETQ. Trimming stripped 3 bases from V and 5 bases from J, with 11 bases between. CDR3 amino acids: CASSSGQRETQYF. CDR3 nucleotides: TGCGCCAGCAGCTCCGGACAGCGGGAGACCCAGTACTTC.

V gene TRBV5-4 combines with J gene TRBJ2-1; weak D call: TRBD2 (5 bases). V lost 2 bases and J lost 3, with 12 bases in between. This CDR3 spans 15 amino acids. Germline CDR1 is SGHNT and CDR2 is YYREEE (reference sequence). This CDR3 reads CASSFGSSFYNEQFF. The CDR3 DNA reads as TGTGCCAGCAGCTTTGGGAGTAGCTTCTACAATGAGCAGTTCTTC. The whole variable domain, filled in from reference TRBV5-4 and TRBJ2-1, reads ETGVTQSPTHLIKTRGQQVTLRCSSQSGHNTVSWYQQALGQGPQFIFQYYREEENGRGNFPPRFSGLQFPNYSSELNVNALELDDSALYLCASSFGSSFYNEQFFGPGTRLTVL.